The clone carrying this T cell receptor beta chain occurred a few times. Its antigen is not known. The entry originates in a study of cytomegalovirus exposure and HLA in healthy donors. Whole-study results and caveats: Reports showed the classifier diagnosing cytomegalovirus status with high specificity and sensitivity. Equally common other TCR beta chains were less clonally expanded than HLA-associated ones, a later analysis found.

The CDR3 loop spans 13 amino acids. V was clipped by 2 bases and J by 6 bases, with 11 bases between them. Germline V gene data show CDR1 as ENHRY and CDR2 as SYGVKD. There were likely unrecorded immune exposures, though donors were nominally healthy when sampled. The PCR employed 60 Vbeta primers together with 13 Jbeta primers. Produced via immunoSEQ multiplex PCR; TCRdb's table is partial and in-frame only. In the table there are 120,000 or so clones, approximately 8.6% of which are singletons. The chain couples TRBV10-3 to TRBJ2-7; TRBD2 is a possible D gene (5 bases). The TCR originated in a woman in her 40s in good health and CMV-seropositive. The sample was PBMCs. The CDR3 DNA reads TGTGCCATCAGTGAGGAGATAGGGAGCGAGCAGTACTTC. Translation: CAISEEIGSEQYF.